The 32 T cell receptor beta chains in this list originate from one sample, sequenced in a study of T cells in Graves' hyperthyroidism and ophthalmopathy. Researchers took RNA transcripts and amplified the TCR beta CDR3 regions from them. The primer set for the first-round RT-PCR of the TCR CDR3 was HTBI. TCRdb re-derived calls from the multiplex PCR reads in MiXCR, one entry per CDR3 protein. The sample carries a few hundred thousand distinct CDR3 sequences, roughly 18% recorded once. Sequenced input: blood. These receptors were collected from a man between 40 and 49 years old with Graves' hyperthyroidism.

Many counts were recorded for this clonotype. The chain combines TRBV2 with TRBJ1-1; no definite D call. From germline, CDR1 is SNHLY and CDR2 FYNNEI. The CDR3 is made up of 14 amino acids. V was shortened by 8 bases and J by 5 bases, with 18 bases between the two germline ends. This CDR3 reads CASDERRVNTEAFF. The CDR3, as DNA: TGTGCCAGCGATGAGCGGAGGGTTAATACTGAAGCTTTCTTT.

In its sample, this clonotype was seen many times. This chain uses TRBV27 with TRBJ2-7, with D possibly TRBD1 on 6 matching bases. The V gene's germline CDR1 is MNHEY and CDR2 SMNVEV (reference sequence). The CDR3 length is 14 residues. V was clipped by 4 bases and J by 3 bases, with 13 bases between them. The CDR3 nucleotides read TGTGCCAGCAGTTCCCCCGGGACACTCTACGAGCAGTACTTC. Protein: CASSSPGTLYEQYF.

This clonotype was detected a few times. V is TRBV27 and J is TRBJ1-6; no definite D call. The CDR3 has 15 amino acids. CDR1 MNHEY and CDR2 SMNVEV come from the germline V gene (reference sequence). The V end lost 2 bases, the J end lost 5 bases, and 10 bases lay between the germline ends. The CDR3 region is CASSLSNTNNSPLHF. CDR3 DNA sequence: TGTGCCAGCAGTTTAAGTAACACTAATAATTCACCCCTCCACTTT.

V and J are TRBV4-3 and TRBJ2-3, with D perhaps matching TRBD1 (6 bases). CDR1 LGHNA and CDR2 YSLEER come from the germline V gene. CDR3 size: 19 residues. Trimming shortened V by 0 bases and J by 4 bases, and 23 bases separated the two germline ends. The CDR3: CASSQDFAARGTSADTQYF. Here the CDR3 DNA reads TGCGCCAGCAGCCAAGATTTCGCGGCCAGGGGTACGAGTGCAGATACGCAGTATTTT.

This clonotype has at least ten counts. This sequence joins TRBV5-1 and TRBJ2-3; D is ambiguous. The CDR3 is 14 residues long. Germline CDR1 is SGHRS and CDR2 is YFSETQ. The germline V and J ends were trimmed by 0 bases and 3 bases, with 8 bases remaining between them. Written as DNA, the CDR3 is TGCGCCAGCAGCTTGGGGGTGGGTACAGATACGCAGTATTTT. Translation: CASSLGVGTDTQYF.

This clonotype was seen ten or more times. The rearrangement uses TRBV7-2 and TRBJ2-3, with 10 nucleotides matching TRBD2. V dropped 3 bases and J dropped 13; count of bases not matched to a gene: 16. CDR3 length: 16 amino acids. Germline CDR1 is SGHTA and CDR2 is FQGNSA. DNA of the CDR3: TGTGCCAGCAGCTTGCTAGCGGGGGCCCCCAGAACCCCCGAGTATTTT. It translates to CASSLLAGAPRTPEYF.

J is TRBJ2-1 and V is TRBV7-8; TRBD2 aligns across 8 bases. Trimming cost V 4 bases and J 2 bases; bases outside gene matches: 1. Germline V gene data show CDR1 as SGHVS and CDR2 as FQNEAQ. This CDR3 comprises 14 residues. CDR3: CASSSAGAYNEQFF. Written as DNA, the CDR3 is TGTGCCAGCAGCTCAGCGGGGGCCTACAATGAGCAGTTCTTC.

This clonotype was detected many times. The chain recombines TRBV28 with TRBJ1-5; tentatively, D is TRBD1 (5 bases). Germline V CDR1 and CDR2: MDHEN, SYDVKM. Trimming took off 9 bases at V and 7 bases at J, with 25 bases between the two ends. The CDR3 sequence is 16 residues long. DNA of the CDR3: TGTGCCAGGTGGAGTTTTAAGGGGCGGTTCGGGCAGCCCCAGCATTTT. This sequence encodes CARWSFKGRFGQPQHF. The entire variable domain, with the rest obtained from reference TRBV28 and TRBJ1-5, is as follows: DVKVTQSSRYLVKRTGEKVFLECVQDMDHENMFWYRQDPGLGLRLIYFSYDVKMKEKGDIPEGYSVSREKKERFSLILESASTNQTSMYLCARWSFKGRFGQPQHFGDGTRLSIL.

The rearrangement joins TRBV6-2 or TRBV6-3 to TRBJ2-3; 9 nucleotides align to TRBD2. This CDR3 comprises 18 residues. Germline values: CDR1 MNHEY, CDR2 SVGEGT. The V segment lost 11 bases and the J segment 0 bases; nucleotides outside the gene matches: 18. The CDR3 protein is CAGWGLSGGLRSTDTQYF. The CDR3 nucleotides are TGTGCCGGCTGGGGCCTTAGCGGGGGTCTAAGAAGCACAGATACGCAGTATTTT.

This clonotype was picked up many times. For the CDR3, the DNA is TGTGCCAGCAAGGAAGGGACCAACCAAGAGACCCAGTACTTC. Translated: CASKEGTNQETQYF. The chain recombines TRBV6-1 with TRBJ2-5; D is perhaps TRBD1 or TRBD2 (5 bases each). The CDR3 spans 14 residues. Germline CDR1 MNHNS, CDR2 SASEGT. Trimming removed 7 bases at V and 0 bases at J, with 12 bases between.

The chain links TRBV5-5 to TRBJ2-4; D may match TRBD1 or TRBD2 (7 bases each). Germline-derived CDR1 and CDR2 are SGHKS and YYEKEE (reference sequence). This CDR3 is 14 amino acids long. Trimming took off 6 bases at V and 6 bases at J, with 16 bases between the two ends. The CDR3 DNA sequence: TGTGCCAGCAACGTCAGGGGGGGGGGAAACATTCAGTACTTC. Its translation is CASNVRGGGNIQYF.

This clonotype was detected ten times or more. Germline is not matched at one junction end, which may reflect a read error. The J gene is TRBJ1-2, the V gene TRBV20-1; 10 nucleotides match TRBD1. The germline gives CDR1 DFQATT, CDR2 SNEGSKA (reference sequence). CDR3 length: 15 amino acids. This CDR3 is CSARARTGGNFGYTF. In DNA form, the CDR3 reads TGCAGTGCTAGAGCAAGGACAGGGGGGAACTTTGGCTACACCTTC.

This clonotype was seen a few times. The chain recombines TRBV6-5 with TRBJ2-5, with 8 bases that match TRBD2. Germline CDR1 reads MNHEY; CDR2 reads SVGAGI. The CDR3 has 16 amino acids. The trim removed 2 bases at V and 2 bases at J, leaving 7 bases unmatched. The CDR3: CASSYRTGTRQETQYF. Written as DNA, the CDR3 is TGTGCCAGCAGTTACCGAACCGGGACTAGGCAAGAGACCCAGTACTTC.

This clonotype was recorded a few times. The J gene is TRBJ2-7, the V gene TRBV27, with 9 positions matching TRBD2. Germline trimming cut 5 bases from V and 3 bases from J; bases unmatched to any gene: 17. Germline V gives CDR1 MNHEY, CDR2 SMNVEV (reference sequence). The length of the CDR3 is 18 residues. CDR3 nucleotide sequence: TGTGCCAGCAGTCGAGATGGGGGTGGTAGCGGGGGTATCTACGAGCAGTACTTC. It translates to CASSRDGGGSGGIYEQYF.

This clonotype was recorded many times. The chain recombines TRBV24-1 with TRBJ2-1; D is ambiguous. This CDR3 has 12 residues. Germline V gene sequence: CDR1 KGHDR, CDR2 SFDVKD. V was shortened by 5 bases and J by 4 bases, with 5 bases between the two germline ends. As DNA, the CDR3 is TGTGCCACCAGTGGAGATTACAATGAGCAGTTCTTC. It encodes CATSGDYNEQFF.

The chain combines TRBV7-2 with TRBJ2-3; 14 bases are a match to TRBD2. In germline, CDR1 is SGHTA, CDR2 FQGNSA. V was pared by 5 bases and J by 3 bases, with 7 bases of the junction left unmatched. The CDR3 totals 17 residues. The CDR3 loop reads CASSQGLAGVGTDTQYF. DNA of the CDR3: TGTGCCAGCAGCCAGGGACTAGCGGGGGTGGGTACAGATACGCAGTATTTT.

This clonotype was observed at least ten times. The chain couples TRBV10-3 to TRBJ2-3; D is perhaps TRBD1 (6 bases). With 6 bases removed from V and 0 bases from J, the gap between germline ends came to 10 bases. Germline CDR1 ENHRY, CDR2 SYGVKD. CDR3 length: 14 residues. CDR3 loop: CAIRPQGSTDTQYF. CDR3 DNA: TGTGCCATCAGACCACAGGGTAGCACAGATACGCAGTATTTT.

In this sample, this clonotype turned up many times. The chain combines TRBV18 with TRBJ2-4; 8 nucleotides match TRBD1. Looked up from germline, CDR1 is KGHSH and CDR2 is LQKENI. V gave up 5 bases and J gave up 1 base; unmatched junction bases: 4. The CDR3 extends over 15 amino acids. This chain's CDR3 is CASSRQGTAKNIQYF. Here the CDR3 DNA reads TGTGCCAGCTCAAGACAGGGGACGGCCAAAAACATTCAGTACTTC.

This clonotype was found many times. The V gene is TRBV18, the J gene TRBJ1-1, with 9 bases identical to TRBD1. Germline CDR1 is KGHSH and CDR2 is LQKENI. The V segment lost 0 bases and the J segment 2 bases; nucleotides outside the gene matches: 4. The CDR3 extends over 16 amino acids. The CDR3: CASSPPGQGYNTEAFF. The CDR3 nucleotides read TGTGCCAGCTCACCACCGGGACAGGGTTATAACACTGAAGCTTTCTTT. The entire variable domain, with the rest obtained from reference TRBV18 and TRBJ1-1, is as follows: NAGVMQNPRHLVRRRGQEARLRCSPMKGHSHVYWYRQLPEEGLKFMVYLQKENIIDESGMPKERFSAEFPKEGPSILRIQQVVRGDSAAYFCASSPPGQGYNTEAFFGQGTRLTVV.

The table lists this clonotype with many counts. This chain uses TRBV11-1 with TRBJ2-1; TRBD2 agrees at 7 bases. V lost 5 bases and J lost 4; bases outside the gene matches: 8. This CDR3 comprises 15 residues. The V gene's germline CDR1 is SGHAT and CDR2 FQDESV (reference sequence). CDR3 nucleotides: TGTGCCAGCAGCGGCGGGGGTGATCGATACAATGAGCAGTTCTTC. Its translation: CASSGGGDRYNEQFF.

This clonotype was seen many times. The rearrangement links TRBV6-2 or TRBV6-3 to TRBJ2-3, with D tentatively TRBD2 (6 bases). V lost 0 bases and J 6 bases, leaving 16 bases between the germline ends. The CDR3 is 16 amino acids. Per germline, CDR1 MNHEY and CDR2 SVGEGT. The DNA of the CDR3 is TGTGCCAGCAGTTACTCGACTAGTAGGCCCCGGGATACGCAGTATTTT. Translation: CASSYSTSRPRDTQYF.

The genes are TRBV28 and TRBJ2-7; 10 bases are a match to TRBD2. The V segment lost 5 bases and the J segment 3 bases; nucleotides outside the gene matches: 16. CDR1 is MDHEN, CDR2 SYDVKM, per germline. This CDR3 comprises 18 residues. The CDR3 DNA sequence: TGTGCCAGCAGTAGAAGACTAGCGGGCACCTATCTTTTCTACGAGCAGTACTTC. As protein: CASSRRLAGTYLFYEQYF.

This clonotype has more than one count but fewer than ten. The chain combines TRBV9 with TRBJ2-2; 8 nucleotides line up with TRBD1. CDR3 length equals 15 residues. The junction had 4 bases not matched to a gene; V was cut back by 3 bases and J by 3 bases. Germline loops: CDR1 SGDLS, CDR2 YYNGEE. The CDR3 region has the DNA TGTGCCAGCAGCGCCAGGACAGGGCACACCGGGGAGCTGTTTTTT. The encoded protein is CASSARTGHTGELFF.

This clonotype was recorded at least ten times. The V and J genes are TRBV6-1 and TRBJ1-1, with a tentative D call TRBD1 (5 bases). V was shortened by 7 bases and J by 6 bases, with 15 bases between the two germline ends. CDR1 is MNHNS, CDR2 SASEGT, per germline. The CDR3 totals 13 residues. The CDR3 DNA sequence: TGTGCCAGCACCTCACGCGGGGGGTCTGAAGCTTTCTTT. Translated, it gives CASTSRGGSEAFF.

This clonotype has ten or more counts. The chain recombines TRBV28 with TRBJ2-7, with TRBD1 identical over 7 bases. V shed 6 bases, J shed 0 bases, and the junction held 8 bases outside the gene matches. Looked up from germline, CDR1 is MDHEN and CDR2 is SYDVKM. The CDR3 length is 15 residues. The CDR3 region has the DNA TGTGCCAGCAGAGATCCGGGACAGCCCTCCTACGAGCAGTACTTC. Amino acid sequence: CASRDPGQPSYEQYF.

This clonotype was counted only a few times. The chain uses TRBV9 and TRBJ1-5, with D hard to call. V was clipped by 4 bases and J by 7 bases, with 18 bases between them. Looked up from germline, CDR1 is SGDLS and CDR2 is YYNGEE. The CDR3 has 15 amino acids. CDR3 in amino acids: CASSHGGGEGQPQHF. The CDR3 DNA reads TGTGCCAGCAGCCACGGTGGAGGCGAGGGCCAGCCCCAGCATTTT.

The V gene is TRBV7-9, the J gene TRBJ2-1; 8 positions agree with TRBD2. The trim removed 5 bases at V and 6 bases at J, leaving 9 bases unmatched. The germline CDR1 and CDR2 sequences are SEHNR and FQNEAQ (reference sequence). This CDR3 is built from 15 residues. The CDR3, as DNA: TGTGCCAGCAGCCGAACGGGAGGGCCCCCCAATGAGCAGTTCTTC. Translating it yields CASSRTGGPPNEQFF.

This clonotype was picked up many times. V is TRBV6-1 and J is TRBJ2-3; D uncertain. Germline CDR1 reads MNHNS; CDR2 reads SASEGT. There are 16 residues in the CDR3. V lost 3 bases, J lost 4 bases, and 17 bases lay in between. CDR3 sequence: CASSEWTLRRADTQYF. In DNA, the CDR3 is TGTGCCAGCAGTGAGTGGACCCTACGCCGAGCAGATACGCAGTATTTT.

This clonotype was observed once. The V and J genes are TRBV13 and TRBJ1-6; D not certain. The CDR3 covers 12 residues. The germline V and J ends were trimmed by 3 bases and 10 bases, with 7 bases remaining between them. CDR1 is PRHDT, CDR2 FYEKMQ, per germline (reference sequence). CDR3 sequence reads: CASSFGESPLHF. The CDR3 DNA sequence: TGTGCCAGCAGCTTTGGGGAGTCACCCCTCCACTTT.

This clonotype was detected many times. V is TRBV5-1 and J is TRBJ2-7; D not resolved. V was trimmed by 2 bases and J by 3 bases, leaving 9 bases between them. Germline values: CDR1 SGHRS, CDR2 YFSETQ. The CDR3 totals 13 residues. The CDR3 region is CASSFTSNYEQYF. The CDR3 DNA follows: TGCGCCAGCAGCTTCACCTCCAACTACGAGCAGTACTTC.

As DNA, the CDR3 is TGTGCCAGTAGAAAGACAGGGGCCAACTATGGCTACACCTTC. It yields the protein CASRKTGANYGYTF. The rearrangement links TRBV19 to TRBJ1-2; TRBD1 matches at 8 bases. The germline V gene has CDR1 LNHDA and CDR2 SQIVND (reference sequence). The CDR3 spans 14 residues. Trimming at V came to 6 bases and at J to 2 bases, leaving 5 bases not matched to a gene. The variable domain in full, with the rest retrieved from reference TRBV19 and TRBJ1-2, is DGGITQSPKYLFRKEGQNVTLSCEQNLNHDAMYWYRQDPGQGLRLIYYSQIVNDFQKGDIAEGYSVSREKKESFPLTVTSAQKNPTAFYLCASRKTGANYGYTFGSGTRLTVV.

In its sample, this clonotype was seen a few times. The chain links TRBV3-1 to TRBJ2-2, with 8 bases identical to TRBD2. V was pared by 0 bases and J by 5 bases, with 5 bases of the junction left unmatched. Looked up from germline, CDR1 is LGHDT and CDR2 is YNNKEL (reference sequence). The CDR3 length is 16 residues. CDR3 in amino acids: CASSQDRGGKTGELFF. The CDR3 DNA reads TGTGCCAGCAGCCAAGATCGGGGGGGGAAAACCGGGGAGCTGTTTTTT.